The next 8 T cell receptor beta chains were all read from a single sample in a study of beta chain features in type 1 diabetes. The entirety of the isolated RNA underwent reverse transcription, so expressed TCRB transcripts were sequenced. Here immunoSEQ multiplex PCR was the method, and the copy in TCRdb shows in-frame clones only, minus some. The profile shows some 240,000 clones, roughly a tenth of them singletons. The material sequenced was central memory CD4+ T cells from blood. The origin of the receptors is a man aged 18 to 29 in good health.

V gene TRBV25-1 combines with J gene TRBJ1-2; D uncertain. Germline CDR1 is MGHDK and CDR2 is SYGVNS. The CDR3 spans 13 residues. The V end was cut by 6 bases, the J end by 8 bases, with 16 bases between. The DNA for the CDR3 is TGTGCCAGCAGAGGCAGCGCCACGGGCGGCTACACCTTC. Translated, it gives CASRGSATGGYTF.

The chain is built from TRBV7-2 and TRBJ2-7; 11 bases align to TRBD2. Trimming took 5 bases from V and 4 from J; bases not matched to a gene: 13. Per the germline V gene, CDR1 is SGHTA and CDR2 is FQGNSA. The CDR3 runs 17 residues. For the CDR3, the DNA is TGTGCCAGCAGCCCCCACAACCTCCTAGCGGGAGGTTACGAGCAGTACTTC. Translating it yields CASSPHNLLAGGYEQYF.

This chain uses TRBV28 with TRBJ2-1; 8 bases line up with TRBD1. Germline V gene sequence: CDR1 MDHEN, CDR2 SYDVKM. The CDR3 contains 14 residues. Germline trimming cut 4 bases from V and 7 bases from J; bases unmatched to any gene: 6. In DNA, the CDR3 is TGTGCCAGCAGTTCTCGACAGGGGAGGAATGAGCAGTTCTTC. Translating gives CASSSRQGRNEQFF.

This chain connects TRBV29-1 to TRBJ2-1, with 7 bases aligning to TRBD2. Germline V gene data show CDR1 as SQVTM and CDR2 as ANQGSEA. After removal of 6 bases from V and 0 bases from J, the junction contained 2 bases not matched to a gene. The CDR3 consists of 13 residues. For the CDR3, the DNA is TGCAGCGTAAGCGGGATCTCCTACAATGAGCAGTTCTTC. Translated: CSVSGISYNEQFF.

There are a few counts of this clone. The gene calls are TRBV7-2 and TRBJ2-7; D gene ambiguous. Germline lookup yields CDR1 SGHTA and CDR2 FQGNSA. This CDR3 has 14 residues. Trimming removed 3 bases from V and 3 bases from J, with 12 bases in between. CDR3 loop: CASSFSLGIYEQYF. The CDR3, as DNA: TGTGCCAGCAGCTTTAGTCTGGGTATCTACGAGCAGTACTTC.

This clone was detected only a few times. The chain links TRBV2 to TRBJ1-3, with D unclear. Trimming cost V 8 bases and J 0 bases, with 8 bases left between them. This CDR3 has 13 residues. CDR1 is SNHLY, CDR2 FYNNEI, per germline. This chain's CDR3 is CASGVFSGNTIYF. The CDR3 DNA sequence: TGTGCCAGCGGGGTGTTCTCTGGAAACACCATATATTTT. Full variable domain (rest looked up from reference TRBV2 and TRBJ1-3): EPEVTQTPSHQVTQMGQEVILRCVPISNHLYFYWYRQILGQKVEFLVSFYNNEISEKSEIFDDQFSVERPDGSNFTLKIRSTKLEDSAMYFCASGVFSGNTIYFGEGSWLTVV.

This clone was seen only a few times. The rearrangement uses TRBV9 and TRBJ2-1; 7 bases match TRBD2. Germline CDR1 SGDLS, CDR2 YYNGEE. CDR3 length equals 14 residues. Trimming removed 2 bases from V and 5 bases from J; junction bases left unmatched: 4. CDR3 protein: CASSVSGYDNEQFF. The CDR3 nucleotides are TGTGCCAGCAGCGTTAGCGGGTACGACAATGAGCAGTTCTTC.

The J gene is TRBJ2-3, the V gene TRBV18; D uncertain. Germline CDR1 reads KGHSH; CDR2 reads LQKENI. Trimming pared 0 bases from V and 4 bases from J, leaving 11 bases between. This CDR3 comprises 15 residues. This chain's CDR3 is CASSPPKAAADTQYF. In DNA form, the CDR3 reads TGTGCCAGCTCACCACCTAAGGCCGCAGCAGATACGCAGTATTTT.